This T cell receptor (beta chain) was recorded in a study of blood T cell repertoires in COVID-19. Study at large: Acute and convalescent COVID-19 samples came from the United States, Italy and Spain. PBMCs, B-cell-depleted T cells, or T cells provided the cDNA or gDNA that made up the material.

This clone was seen a single time. From germline, CDR1 is SQVTM and CDR2 ANQGSEA. V lost 6 bases and J 8 bases, leaving 19 bases between the germline ends. The CDR3 totals 14 residues. Produced via immunoSEQ multiplex PCR; TCRdb's table is partial and in-frame only. The sample gives 80,000 to 100,000 clones, about 90% of which show up once; 2.1% is in the top ten. Seattle cases were enrolled at active infection and followed longitudinally. The receptor's source is a man aged 50-59 years with COVID-19, enrolled during active disease. The genes are TRBV29-1 and TRBJ1-4; possibly TRBD1 for D (6 bases). Material: peripheral blood. In nucleotides, the CDR3 is TGCAGCGTAGCTACCACAGGGAGGGGAGAAAAACTGTTTTTT. It encodes CSVATTGRGEKLFF.